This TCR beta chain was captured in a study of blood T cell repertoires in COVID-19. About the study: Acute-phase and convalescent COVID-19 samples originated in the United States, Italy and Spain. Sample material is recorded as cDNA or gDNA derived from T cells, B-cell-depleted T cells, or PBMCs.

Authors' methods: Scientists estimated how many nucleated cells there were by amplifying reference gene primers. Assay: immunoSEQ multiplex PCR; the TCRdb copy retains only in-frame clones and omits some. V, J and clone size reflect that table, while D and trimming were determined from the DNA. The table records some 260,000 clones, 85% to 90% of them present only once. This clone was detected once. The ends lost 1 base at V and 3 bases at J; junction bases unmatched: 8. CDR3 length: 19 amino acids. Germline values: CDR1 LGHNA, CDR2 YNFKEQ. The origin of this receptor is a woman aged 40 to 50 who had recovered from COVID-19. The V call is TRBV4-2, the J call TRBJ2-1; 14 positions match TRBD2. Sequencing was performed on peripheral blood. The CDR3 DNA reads TGTGCCAGCAGCCAAGCGAGACTAGCGGGAGGGTTGGGCTACAATGAGCAGTTCTTC. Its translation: CASSQARLAGGLGYNEQFF.